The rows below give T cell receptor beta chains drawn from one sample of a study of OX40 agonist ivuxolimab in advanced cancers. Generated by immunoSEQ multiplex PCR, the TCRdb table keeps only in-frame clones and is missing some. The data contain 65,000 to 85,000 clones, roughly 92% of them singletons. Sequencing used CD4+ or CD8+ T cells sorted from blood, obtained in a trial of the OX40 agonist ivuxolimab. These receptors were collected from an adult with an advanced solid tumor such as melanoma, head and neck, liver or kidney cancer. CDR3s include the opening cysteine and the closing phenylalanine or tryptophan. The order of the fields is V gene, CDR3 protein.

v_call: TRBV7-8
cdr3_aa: CASSFGTAEQYF

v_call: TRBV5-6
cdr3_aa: CASSIIQGASEAFF

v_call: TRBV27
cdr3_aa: CASSLKGARETQYF

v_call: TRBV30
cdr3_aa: CAWSVTGGQETQYF

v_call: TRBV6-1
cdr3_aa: CASSERGWNRKTQYF

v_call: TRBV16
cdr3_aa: CASSQSRQPNQPQHF

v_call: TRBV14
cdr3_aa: CASSQVPGMAFF

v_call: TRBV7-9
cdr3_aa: CASSNRNPGTSGSTEQFF

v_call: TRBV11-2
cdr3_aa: CASSLGPTTSEKLFF

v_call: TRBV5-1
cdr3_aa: CASTKTGAPSASYGYTF

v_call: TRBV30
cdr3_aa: CACRRRRELSTDTQYF

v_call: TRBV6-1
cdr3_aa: CASSDLLGTDTRDF

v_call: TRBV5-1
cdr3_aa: CASSRPGAGRNEQFF

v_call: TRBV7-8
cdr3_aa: CASSTGQWNTGELFF

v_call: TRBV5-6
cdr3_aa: CASSRGPSYEQYF

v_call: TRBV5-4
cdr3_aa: CASSLVPASSEETQYF

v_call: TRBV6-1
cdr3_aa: CASSDPREGTVGGAFF

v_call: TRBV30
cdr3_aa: CAWTRRGTGETQYF

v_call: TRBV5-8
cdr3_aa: CASSTRGTGGYNEQFF

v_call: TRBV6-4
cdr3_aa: CASREQGASEAFF

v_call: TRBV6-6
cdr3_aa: CASTSRSDNQPQHF

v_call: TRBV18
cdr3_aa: CASSPGAGELFF

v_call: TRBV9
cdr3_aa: CASSVTGTSGGGQETQYF